One T cell receptor beta chain is described in this entry. Its antigen remains unknown. TCRdb keeps only in-frame clones here, not all; method: immunoSEQ multiplex PCR. The data contain roughly 300,000 clones, more than 75% of them singletons. The data were taken from a study of cytomegalovirus exposure and HLA in healthy donors. General study points: Associated with cytomegalovirus, according to the listing, were around 160 TCR beta chains.

The CDR3 is 17 residues long. The V end was cut by 1 base, the J end by 9 bases, with 22 bases between. The germline CDR1 and CDR2 sequences are MNHEY and SMNVEV (reference sequence). The sample consisted of PBMCs. The chain has TRBV27 and TRBJ2-1, with D possibly being TRBD1 (6 bases). The sequence was collected from a woman aged 18-29 years in good health and CMV-seronegative. The CDR3 spells CASSLFHSGVRPSEQFF. DNA of the CDR3: TGTGCCAGCAGTTTATTCCACTCAGGGGTCCGGCCGAGTGAGCAGTTCTTC.